A selection of T cell receptor beta chains follows, all from one sample in a study of OX40 agonist ivuxolimab in advanced cancers. Assay used: immunoSEQ multiplex PCR; TCRdb lists only in-frame clones, some missing. The table has just over 90,000 clones, about 90% seen once. This material consisted of CD4+ or CD8+ T cells sorted from blood, taken in a trial of the OX40 agonist ivuxolimab. Receptor source: an adult with an advanced solid tumor such as melanoma, head and neck, liver or kidney cancer. Each CDR3 is given with its conserved first and last residue. Each record gives: clone size, J gene, V gene, D gene, CDR3 protein, CDR3 DNA. D genes are given only for firm matches. Clone sizes are given selectively: once, few, many, or a class where the clone is expanded.

clone size: .; J gene: TRBJ2-4; V gene: TRBV9; D gene: .; CDR3 protein: CASSVDLAKNIQYF; CDR3 DNA: TGTGCCAGCAGCGTAGATTTAGCCAAAAACATTCAGTACTTC
clone size: .; J gene: TRBJ2-5; V gene: TRBV11-3; D gene: .; CDR3 protein: CASSLGPYF; CDR3 DNA: TGTGCCAGCAGCCTGGGTCCATACTTC
clone size: .; J gene: TRBJ1-2; V gene: TRBV7-2; D gene: TRBD1; CDR3 protein: CASSPLGQGTNYGYTF; CDR3 DNA: TGTGCCAGCAGCCCACTGGGACAGGGCACTAACTATGGCTACACCTTC
clone size: .; J gene: TRBJ2-3; V gene: TRBV5-1; D gene: .; CDR3 protein: CASSLVPGSADTQYF; CDR3 DNA: TGCGCCAGCAGCTTGGTTCCCGGGAGCGCAGATACGCAGTATTTT
clone size: once; J gene: TRBJ2-5; V gene: TRBV7-8; D gene: .; CDR3 protein: CASSLPRGNYYQETQYF; CDR3 DNA: TGTGCCAGCAGCCTACCCCGAGGAAACTATTACCAAGAGACCCAGTACTTC
clone size: .; J gene: TRBJ2-2; V gene: TRBV4-3; D gene: .; CDR3 protein: CASSQDRRTSGGELFF; CDR3 DNA: TGCGCCAGCAGCCAAGATCGAAGGACAAGTGGCGGGGAGCTGTTTTTT
clone size: .; J gene: TRBJ2-7; V gene: TRBV18; D gene: .; CDR3 protein: CASSPSTSGGAGEQYF; CDR3 DNA: TGTGCCAGCTCACCGAGCACAAGCGGAGGGGCGGGAGAGCAGTACTTC
clone size: .; J gene: TRBJ2-1; V gene: TRBV7-3; D gene: .; CDR3 protein: CASSQMGGTLANEQFF; CDR3 DNA: TGTGCCAGCAGCCAAATGGGCGGGACCTTGGCCAATGAGCAGTTCTTC
clone size: .; J gene: TRBJ2-7; V gene: TRBV28; D gene: .; CDR3 protein: CASNRAATYEQYF; CDR3 DNA: TGTGCCAGCAACAGGGCCGCAACCTACGAGCAGTACTTC
clone size: .; J gene: TRBJ1-1; V gene: TRBV7-2; D gene: .; CDR3 protein: CASSRQRRNTEAFF; CDR3 DNA: TGTGCCAGCAGCAGACAGCGACGGAACACTGAAGCTTTCTTT
clone size: .; J gene: TRBJ2-3; V gene: TRBV10-3; D gene: TRBD2; CDR3 protein: CAISESGAGGTDTQYF; CDR3 DNA: TGTGCCATCAGTGAGTCCGGAGCGGGGGGCACAGATACGCAGTATTTT
clone size: once; J gene: TRBJ2-7; V gene: TRBV19; D gene: .; CDR3 protein: CASSGGRTYEQYF; CDR3 DNA: TGTGCCAGTAGTGGGGGCAGGACCTACGAGCAGTACTTC
clone size: .; J gene: TRBJ1-4; V gene: TRBV4-3; D gene: .; CDR3 protein: CASSQDGELLLQRRKLFF; CDR3 DNA: TGCGCCAGCAGCCAAGATGGGGAGTTACTCCTGCAACGCCGAAAACTTTTTTTT
clone size: few; J gene: TRBJ2-3; V gene: TRBV11-3; D gene: .; CDR3 protein: CASSLYRGTDTQYF; CDR3 DNA: TGTGCCAGCAGCTTATACAGGGGCACAGATACGCAGTATTTT
clone size: .; J gene: TRBJ1-4; V gene: TRBV14; D gene: .; CDR3 protein: CASSRGANEKLFF; CDR3 DNA: TGTGCCAGCAGCCGGGGGGCTAATGAAAAACTGTTTTTT
clone size: .; J gene: TRBJ1-3; V gene: TRBV28; D gene: TRBD1; CDR3 protein: CASSLQGAAGNTIYF; CDR3 DNA: TGTGCCAGCAGTTTACAGGGGGCCGCTGGAAACACCATATATTTT
clone size: few; J gene: TRBJ2-7; V gene: TRBV28; D gene: TRBD1; CDR3 protein: CASSLLGQGVGEQYF; CDR3 DNA: TGTGCCAGCAGTTTACTGGGACAGGGTGTTGGCGAGCAGTACTTC
clone size: .; J gene: TRBJ2-7; V gene: TRBV7-8; D gene: .; CDR3 protein: CASSLVGRVTQYF; CDR3 DNA: TGTGCCAGCAGCTTAGTTGGGCGCGTTACGCAGTACTTC